Listed here are 10 T cell receptor beta chains from one sample, sequenced in a study of human T cells and chemical hapten exposure. Indicated time point: patch test 3, about 24 weeks after DPC sensitization. Indicated treatment: therapeutic diphenylcyclopropenone sensitization with weekly scalp DPC. From the RACE reads, TCRdb called clonotypes with MiXCR, one entry per CDR3 protein. The sample lists about 190,000 distinct CDR3 sequences; 20% to 25% were seen once. The sequencing here drew on whole blood, taken in connection with sensitization to the hapten diphenylcyclopropenone (DPC). These receptors were taken from a woman between 35 and 50 years old with alopecia areata. Some clones in this sample may be carry-over from other donors' samples.

This clonotype came up a few times. In DNA form, the CDR3 reads TGTGCCAGCAGCGACCGACCGAACCAAGAGACCCAGTACTTC. Residues: CASSDRPNQETQYF. The chain is built from TRBV7-2 and TRBJ2-5; D gene ambiguous. There are 14 residues in the CDR3. Trimming removed 5 bases from V and 0 bases from J, with 10 bases in between. CDR1 and CDR2 (germline): SGHTA, FQGNSA. Looking up the rest from reference TRBV7-2 and TRBJ2-5 gives the full variable domain: GAGVSQSPSNKVTEKGKDVELRCDPISGHTALYWYRQSLGQGLEFLIYFQGNSAPDKSGLPSDRFSAERTGGSVSTLTIQRTQQEDSAVYLCASSDRPNQETQYFGPGTRLLVL.

The gene calls are TRBV4-2 and TRBJ2-1; D is undetermined. CDR1 and CDR2 from the germline V gene are LGHNA and YNFKEQ. The V and J ends lost 0 bases and 3 bases respectively, with 9 bases between them. The CDR3 is made up of 15 amino acids. In DNA form, the CDR3 reads TGTGCCAGCAGCCAAGATCTTGTCAGCTACAATGAGCAGTTCTTC. Protein: CASSQDLVSYNEQFF.

This CDR3 reads CASSPLSGAPHGELFF. CDR3 sequence (DNA): TGTGCCAGCAGCCCCCTATCCGGGGCCCCTCACGGGGAGCTGTTTTTT. This chain links TRBV6-2 or TRBV6-3 with TRBJ2-2; D could derive from TRBD1 or TRBD2 (5 bases each). The CDR3 runs 16 residues. With 6 bases removed from V and 7 bases from J, the gap between germline ends came to 21 bases. Germline V gives CDR1 MNHEY, CDR2 SVGEGT.

This clonotype was found a few times. This chain uses TRBV6-1 with TRBJ2-7, with D unclear. This CDR3 has 13 residues. Trimming took 0 bases from V and 4 from J, leaving 7 bases between them. CDR1 and CDR2 from the germline V gene are MNHNS and SASEGT. The CDR3 spells CASSEAMGYEQYF. In DNA, the CDR3 is TGTGCCAGCAGTGAAGCTATGGGATACGAGCAGTACTTC.

In its sample, this clonotype was seen a few times. The V gene is TRBV29-1, the J gene TRBJ2-1, with D uncertain. CDR3 length equals 17 residues. The V and J ends lost 3 bases and 0 bases respectively, with 18 bases between them. In germline, CDR1 is SQVTM, CDR2 ANQGSEA. In DNA form, the CDR3 reads TGCAGCGTTGATCAGTTTCGGGCGGCAAGCTCCTACAATGAGCAGTTCTTC. It is translated as CSVDQFRAASSYNEQFF.

This clonotype was recorded at least ten times. The V gene is TRBV7-6, the J gene TRBJ2-1; D may be TRBD1 or TRBD2 (9 bases each). Between the trimmed V and J ends, which lost 5 bases and 9 bases, there was a span of 26 bases. The germline V gene has CDR1 SGHVS and CDR2 FNYEAQ. CDR3 length: 17 amino acids. The CDR3: CASSPRGGTGPVSEQFF. The CDR3 DNA reads TGTGCCAGCAGCCCGCGGGGGGGGACAGGGCCAGTTAGTGAGCAGTTCTTC.

In this sample, this clonotype turned up many times. The chain is built from TRBV7-2 and TRBJ2-3; tentatively, D is TRBD2 (6 bases). CDR1 is SGHTA and CDR2 is FQGNSA in the germline V gene. This CDR3 region has 14 residues. The V gene lost 5 bases and the J gene lost 5 bases, with 14 bases spanning the gap. The CDR3 reads CASSRAMRGDTQYF. The CDR3 DNA reads TGTGCCAGCAGCCGCGCCATGCGGGGAGATACGCAGTATTTT.

The chain uses TRBV5-1 and TRBJ2-1; D possibly uses TRBD1 or TRBD2 (5 bases each). V dropped 4 bases and J dropped 6 bases, with 14 bases sitting between them. The CDR3 runs to 14 residues. Germline values: CDR1 SGHRS, CDR2 YFSETQ. The CDR3 reads CASSSTGTTNEQFF. CDR3 in DNA: TGCGCCAGCAGCAGTACCGGGACCACCAATGAGCAGTTCTTC.

The V and J genes are TRBV28 and TRBJ1-3; 7 bases match TRBD1. J lost 1 base, V lost 6 bases, and 3 bases had no gene match. The CDR3 is 14 amino acids. Germline V gene data show CDR1 as MDHEN and CDR2 as SYDVKM. The CDR3 reads CASRSTGSGNTIYF. The DNA for the CDR3 is TGTGCCAGCAGGTCGACAGGGTCTGGAAACACCATATATTTT.

This clonotype was detected a few times. The chain has TRBV6-2 or TRBV6-3 and TRBJ2-7; D uncertain. Germline V gene data show CDR1 as MNHEY and CDR2 as SVGEGT. V was pared by 0 bases and J by 6 bases, with 12 bases between. The CDR3 runs to 14 residues. As DNA, the CDR3 is TGTGCCAGCAGTTACTCCCGGCGAGCGACCGAGCAGTACTTC. Its translation: CASSYSRRATEQYF.